Below, 17 T cell receptor beta chains from the same sample are listed, as sequenced in a study of T cell responses to AZD1222 COVID-19 vaccine. Profiled with immunoSEQ multiplex PCR; TCRdb holds only in-frame clones, not every one. The repertoire holds 150,000 to 200,000 clones, about 90% seen once, with under 7.5% in the top ten. The starting material was peripheral blood, obtained on day 0 of AZD1222 vaccination. These receptors came from an adult in good health.

The chain couples TRBV5-6 to TRBJ2-2; TRBD2 agrees at 8 bases. The CDR3 has 16 amino acids. In germline, CDR1 is SGHDT, CDR2 YYEEEE. Germline trimming cut 3 bases from V and 4 bases from J; bases unmatched to any gene: 8. CDR3 sequence (DNA): TGTGCCAGCAGCTCCCTTACAGCGGGGGCCACCGGGGAGCTGTTTTTT. It yields the protein CASSSLTAGATGELFF.

The chain uses TRBV30 and TRBJ1-2; TRBD1 is a possible D gene (5 bases). This CDR3 has 15 residues. Germline CDR1 reads GTSNPN; CDR2 reads SVGIG (reference sequence). V was clipped by 4 bases and J by 2 bases, with 17 bases between them. The CDR3: CAWKGRVGVNYGYTF. The CDR3 nucleotides read TGTGCCTGGAAGGGCAGGGTAGGAGTGAACTATGGCTACACCTTC.

The rearrangement joins TRBV10-3 to TRBJ2-7; 12 nucleotides align to TRBD1. Per germline, CDR1 ENHRY and CDR2 SYGVKD. Trimming removed 6 bases from V and 3 bases from J; junction bases left unmatched: 3. CDR3 size: 14 residues. CDR3: CAIRGTGGDYEQYF. The CDR3 bases are TGTGCCATCAGGGGGACAGGGGGCGACTACGAGCAGTACTTC.

This rearrangement joins TRBV7-8 to TRBJ2-1; 7 positions agree with TRBD2. The CDR3 runs to 12 residues. Unmatched junction bases numbered 5, after V lost 8 bases and J lost 7 bases. The germline CDR1 and CDR2 sequences are SGHVS and FQNEAQ. This CDR3 is CASGLSGNEQFF. In DNA form, the CDR3 reads TGTGCCAGCGGGCTTAGCGGGAATGAGCAGTTCTTC.

The CDR3, as DNA: TGTGCCAGCAGCCAAGGGGGAGTGAACACTGAAGCTTTCTTT. This sequence encodes CASSQGGVNTEAFF. This sequence joins TRBV4-2 and TRBJ1-1; D is uncertain. V was clipped by 1 base and J by 0 bases, with 6 bases between them. Germline-derived CDR1 and CDR2 are LGHNA and YNFKEQ. This CDR3 has 14 residues.

The chain recombines TRBV29-1 with TRBJ1-1, with D unclear. CDR3 length: 14 amino acids. The V end lost 3 bases, the J end lost 1 base, and 12 bases lay between the germline ends. Germline CDR1 SQVTM, CDR2 ANQGSEA. As DNA, the CDR3 is TGCAGCGTTGATCTCTCCCGTGGGAACACTGAAGCTTTCTTT. This sequence encodes CSVDLSRGNTEAFF.

This CDR3 is CASSFSSGRVPSYNEQFF. The CDR3 DNA follows: TGTGCCAGCAGCTTCTCTAGCGGGAGGGTCCCTTCCTACAATGAGCAGTTCTTC. This sequence joins TRBV7-3 and TRBJ2-1, with 12 bases aligning to TRBD2. CDR1 and CDR2 (germline): SGHTA, FQGTGA. The J segment lost 1 base and the V segment lost 3 bases, leaving 7 bases of the junction unmatched. The CDR3 length is 18 residues.

The chain joins TRBV5-1 to TRBJ1-2, with 7 bases identical to TRBD1. This CDR3 spans 16 amino acids. V gave up 1 base and J gave up 8 bases; unmatched junction bases: 14. The germline V gene encodes CDR1 SGHRS and CDR2 YFSETQ. DNA for the CDR3: TGCGCCAGCAGCTTGCCCCAGGGCCCGACAGGGAAGGGCTACACCTTC. Its translation: CASSLPQGPTGKGYTF. Complete variable domain (other parts from reference TRBV5-1 and TRBJ1-2): KAGVTQTPRYLIKTRGQQVTLSCSPISGHRSVSWYQQTPGQGLQFLFEYFSETQRNKGNFPGRFSGRQFSNSRSEMNVSTLELGDSALYLCASSLPQGPTGKGYTFGSGTRLTVV.

The chain employs TRBV3-1 (or the pseudogene TRBV3-2) and TRBJ1-4; weak D call: TRBD1 (5 bases). Trimming took off 5 bases at V and 8 bases at J, with 21 bases between the two ends. CDR3 size: 16 residues. Germline CDR1 is LGHDT and CDR2 is YNNKEL (reference sequence). In DNA form, the CDR3 reads TGTGCCAGCAGCATCGGAAGGGGTGTTAGGCTAGAAAAACTGTTTTTT. Protein product: CASSIGRGVRLEKLFF.

V gene TRBV5-1 combines with J gene TRBJ2-2; D might be TRBD1 (5 bases). Trimming removed 4 bases from V and 2 bases from J, with 12 bases in between. Germline loops: CDR1 SGHRS, CDR2 YFSETQ. The CDR3 is 15 residues long. The CDR3 DNA follows: TGCGCCAGCAGCCCCCCTGACAGAAACACCGGGGAGCTGTTTTTT. Encoded protein: CASSPPDRNTGELFF.

The rearrangement uses TRBV7-7 and TRBJ2-5, with D possibly TRBD1 on 5 matching bases. V was pared by 5 bases and J by 3 bases, with 22 bases between. The CDR3 runs to 17 residues. Germline V gene data show CDR1 as SSHAT and CDR2 as FNYEAQ (reference sequence). In DNA form, the CDR3 reads TGTGCCAGCAGCCCACTACCCTCGTTTGGCAGGGAAGAGACCCAGTACTTC. It is translated as CASSPLPSFGREETQYF.

This rearrangement joins TRBV6-5 to TRBJ2-7; 8 bases are shared with TRBD2. Unmatched junction bases numbered 8, after V lost 9 bases and J lost 1 base. CDR1 and CDR2 from the germline V gene are MNHEY and SVGAGI. This CDR3 has 14 residues. The CDR3 sequence is CASKTAGVSYEQYF. CDR3 nucleotide sequence: TGTGCCAGTAAGACAGCGGGGGTGTCCTACGAGCAGTACTTC.

The chain couples TRBV30 to TRBJ2-6, with a weak D call TRBD1 (6 bases). Germline values: CDR1 GTSNPN, CDR2 SVGIG (reference sequence). The length of the CDR3 is 12 residues. V lost 4 bases, J lost 7 bases, and 8 bases lay in between. CDR3 sequence (DNA): TGTGCCTGGATCAGGGGCGCCAACGTCCTGACTTTC. It translates to CAWIRGANVLTF.

The V gene is TRBV6-2 or TRBV6-3, the J gene TRBJ2-3; 7 bases map to TRBD1. This CDR3 contains 15 residues. The V gene end was trimmed by 0 bases and the J gene end by 2 bases; junction bases not matched to a gene: 2. Germline CDR1 reads MNHEY; CDR2 reads SVGEGT. The CDR3 is CASSYSGQTTDTQYF. The CDR3 nucleotides are TGTGCCAGCAGTTACTCGGGACAGACCACAGATACGCAGTATTTT.

This clone has only one observation. The rearrangement links TRBV3-1 (or the pseudogene TRBV3-2) to TRBJ2-1; 11 positions agree with TRBD2. Trimming removed 6 bases from V and 5 bases from J; junction bases left unmatched: 6. Germline V gene data show CDR1 as LGHDT and CDR2 as YNNKEL (reference sequence). This CDR3 has 15 residues. The CDR3 protein is CASSSLAGGHNEQFF. In nucleotides, the CDR3 is TGTGCCAGCAGTTCTCTAGCGGGGGGCCACAATGAGCAGTTCTTC.

This rearrangement joins TRBV27 to TRBJ1-5; D gene uncertain. Germline V lookup: CDR1 MNHEY, CDR2 SMNVEV (reference sequence). The CDR3 sequence is 16 residues long. Trimming removed 0 bases from V and 1 base from J, with 10 bases in between. CDR3 nucleotides: TGTGCCAGCAGTTTATCGCTGGTATCCAGCAATCAGCCCCAGCATTTT. Translating it yields CASSLSLVSSNQPQHF.

V gene TRBV28 combines with J gene TRBJ1-6; D is uncertain. Trimming cost V 4 bases and J 6 bases, with 10 bases left between them. CDR1 is MDHEN, CDR2 SYDVKM, per germline. There are 14 residues in the CDR3. This CDR3 is CASSSPQLNSPLHF. CDR3 DNA: TGTGCCAGCAGTTCCCCTCAGCTTAATTCACCCCTCCACTTT.